This record concerns one T cell receptor beta chain sequence. The antigen is not known. These data belong to a study of T cell responses to AZD1222 COVID-19 vaccine. Whole-study findings and limits: Spike-spanning, vaccine-associated CD4 TCRs were dominant at 160-218 and 743-854.

Profiled with immunoSEQ multiplex PCR; TCRdb holds only in-frame clones, not every one. The sample has roughly 180,000 clones; 85% to 90% are singletons. The V gene's germline CDR1 is SGDLS and CDR2 YYNGEE. Trimming cost V 4 bases and J 4 bases; bases outside gene matches: 9. The CDR3 sequence is 15 residues long. The chain couples TRBV9 to TRBJ1-2, with 8 nucleotides matching TRBD1. Here the sequenced sample was peripheral blood, taken on day 0 of AZD1222 vaccination. This TCR was sampled from an adult in good health. DNA of the CDR3: TGTGCCAGCAGCCCTAAACAGGGGGGAGGCTATGGCTACACCTTC. Encoded protein: CASSPKQGGGYGYTF.